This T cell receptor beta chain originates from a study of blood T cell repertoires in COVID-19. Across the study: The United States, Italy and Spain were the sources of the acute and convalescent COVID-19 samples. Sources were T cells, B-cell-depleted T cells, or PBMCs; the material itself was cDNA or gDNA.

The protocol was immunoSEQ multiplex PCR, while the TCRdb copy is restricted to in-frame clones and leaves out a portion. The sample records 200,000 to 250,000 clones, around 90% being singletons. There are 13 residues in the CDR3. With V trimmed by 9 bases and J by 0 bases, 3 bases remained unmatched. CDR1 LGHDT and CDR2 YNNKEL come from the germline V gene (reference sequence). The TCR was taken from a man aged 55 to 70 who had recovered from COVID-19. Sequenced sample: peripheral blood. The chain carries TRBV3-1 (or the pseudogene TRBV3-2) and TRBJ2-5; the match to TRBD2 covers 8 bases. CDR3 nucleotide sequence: TGTGCCAGTCGGGGGGGTCACCAAGAGACCCAGTACTTC. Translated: CASRGGHQETQYF.